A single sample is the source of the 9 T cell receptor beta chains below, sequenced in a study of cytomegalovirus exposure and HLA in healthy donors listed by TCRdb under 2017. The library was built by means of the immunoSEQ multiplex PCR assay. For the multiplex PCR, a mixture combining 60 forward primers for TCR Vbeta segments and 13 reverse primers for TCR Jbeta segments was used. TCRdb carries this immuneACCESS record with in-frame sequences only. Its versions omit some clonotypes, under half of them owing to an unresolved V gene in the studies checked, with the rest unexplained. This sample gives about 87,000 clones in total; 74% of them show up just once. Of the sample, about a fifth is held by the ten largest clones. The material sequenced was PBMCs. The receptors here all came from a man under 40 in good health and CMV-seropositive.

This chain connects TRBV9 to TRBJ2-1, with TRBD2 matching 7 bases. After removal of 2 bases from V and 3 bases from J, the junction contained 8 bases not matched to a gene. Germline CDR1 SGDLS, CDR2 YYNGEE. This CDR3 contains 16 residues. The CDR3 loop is CASSVLAVGRYNEQFF. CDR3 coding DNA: TGTGCCAGCAGCGTTCTAGCGGTTGGTCGCTACAATGAGCAGTTCTTC.

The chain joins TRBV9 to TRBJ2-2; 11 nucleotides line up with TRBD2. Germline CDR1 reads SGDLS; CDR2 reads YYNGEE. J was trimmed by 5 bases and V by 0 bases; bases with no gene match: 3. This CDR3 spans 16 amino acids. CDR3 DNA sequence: TGTGCCAGCAGCGTAGCTAGCGGGGGGCTTACCGGGGAGCTGTTTTTT. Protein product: CASSVASGGLTGELFF. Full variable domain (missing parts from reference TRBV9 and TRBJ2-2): DSGVTQTPKHLITATGQRVTLRCSPRSGDLSVYWYQQSLDQGLQFLIQYYNGEERAKGNILERFSAQQFPDLHSELNLSSLELGDSALYFCASSVASGGLTGELFFGEGSRLTVL.

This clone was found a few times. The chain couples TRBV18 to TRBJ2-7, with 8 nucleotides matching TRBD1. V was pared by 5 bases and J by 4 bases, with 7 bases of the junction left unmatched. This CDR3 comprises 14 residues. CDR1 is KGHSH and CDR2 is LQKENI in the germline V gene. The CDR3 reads CASSEPGQEYEQYF. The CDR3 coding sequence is TGTGCCAGCTCAGAGCCGGGACAGGAATACGAGCAGTACTTC.

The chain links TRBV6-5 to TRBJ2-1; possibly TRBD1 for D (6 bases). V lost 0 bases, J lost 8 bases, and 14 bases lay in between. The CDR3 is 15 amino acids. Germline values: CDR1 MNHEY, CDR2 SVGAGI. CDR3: CASSYSLMGAYEQFF. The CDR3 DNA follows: TGTGCCAGCAGTTACTCACTTATGGGGGCCTATGAGCAGTTCTTC.

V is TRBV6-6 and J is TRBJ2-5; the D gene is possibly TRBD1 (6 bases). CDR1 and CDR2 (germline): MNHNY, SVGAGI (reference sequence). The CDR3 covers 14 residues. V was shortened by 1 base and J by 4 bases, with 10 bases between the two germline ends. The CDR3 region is CASSYLQGGETQYF. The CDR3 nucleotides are TGTGCCAGCAGTTACTTACAGGGTGGAGAGACCCAGTACTTC.

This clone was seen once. The CDR3 protein is CASSIRGSSNQPQHF. The DNA of the CDR3 is TGTGCCAGTAGTATAAGGGGGTCTAGCAATCAGCCCCAGCATTTT. The chain uses TRBV19 and TRBJ1-5, with D possibly TRBD1 on 6 matching bases. Germline V CDR1 and CDR2: LNHDA, SQIVND (reference sequence). The CDR3 is 15 amino acids. V shed 2 bases and J shed 0 bases, with 8 bases lying between them.

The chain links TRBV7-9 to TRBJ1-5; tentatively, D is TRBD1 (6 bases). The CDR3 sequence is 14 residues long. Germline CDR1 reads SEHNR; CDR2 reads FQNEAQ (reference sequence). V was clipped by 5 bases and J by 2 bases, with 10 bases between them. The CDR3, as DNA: TGTGCCAGCAGCGTACAGGGCGGCAATCAGCCCCAGCATTTT. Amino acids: CASSVQGGNQPQHF. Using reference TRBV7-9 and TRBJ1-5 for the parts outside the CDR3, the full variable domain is DTGVSQNPRHKITKRGQNVTFRCDPISEHNRLYWYRQTLGQGPEFLTYFQNEAQLEKSRLLSDRFSAERPKGSFSTLEIQRTEQGDSAMYLCASSVQGGNQPQHFGDGTRLSIL.

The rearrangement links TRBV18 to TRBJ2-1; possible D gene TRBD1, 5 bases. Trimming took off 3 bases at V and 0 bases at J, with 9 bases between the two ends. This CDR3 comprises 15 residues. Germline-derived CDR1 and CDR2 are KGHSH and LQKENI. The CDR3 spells CASSPQGSSYNEQFF. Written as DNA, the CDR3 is TGTGCCAGCTCACCTCAGGGAAGCTCCTACAATGAGCAGTTCTTC.

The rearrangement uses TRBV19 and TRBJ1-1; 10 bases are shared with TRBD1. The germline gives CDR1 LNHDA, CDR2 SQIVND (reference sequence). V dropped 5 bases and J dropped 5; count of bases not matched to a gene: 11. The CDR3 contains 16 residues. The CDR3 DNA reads TGTGCCAGTAGTTTCCAGACAGGGGGCGTTGGGACTGAAGCTTTCTTT. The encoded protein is CASSFQTGGVGTEAFF.